This T cell receptor beta chain was retrieved from a study of cytomegalovirus exposure and HLA in healthy donors. Study conclusions and caveats: In a later analysis, TCR association rates varied by HLA locus: DRB1 most, HLA-C fewest.

Remarks on this clone: Its antigen is unidentified.

This CDR3 comprises 15 residues. Germline loops: CDR1 PRHDT, CDR2 FYEKMQ (reference sequence). V dropped 4 bases and J dropped 1 base, with 13 bases sitting between them. The PCR used 60 Vbeta and 13 Jbeta primers. Sequencing was performed with immunoSEQ multiplex PCR; in TCRdb, only in-frame clones are kept and a portion is missing. The sample contains some 200,000 clones, 80% to 90% of which appear only once. The gene calls are TRBV13 and TRBJ2-5, with D perhaps TRBD1 (6 bases). Sequenced input: PBMCs. The receptor comes from a woman aged 18-30 years in good health and CMV-seronegative. Here the CDR3 reads CASSYLDRSQETQYF. The CDR3 DNA is TGTGCCAGCAGCTACCTTGACAGGTCCCAAGAGACCCAGTACTTC. The whole variable domain, remainder taken from reference TRBV13 and TRBJ2-5, is AAGVIQSPRHLIKEKRETATLKCYPIPRHDTVYWYQQGPGQDPQFLISFYEKMQSDKGSIPDRFSAQQFSDYHSELNMSSLELGDSALYFCASSYLDRSQETQYFGPGTRLLVL.